This entry lists 18 T cell receptor beta chains sequenced from one sample in a study of radiotherapy plus CTLA-4 blockade in lung cancer. The protocol was immunoSEQ multiplex PCR, while the TCRdb copy is restricted to in-frame clones and leaves out a portion. The sample consists of 30,000 or so clones, 70% of them appearing once. The sample consisted of peripheral blood, taken from a patient treated with radiotherapy plus ipilimumab. These receptors were obtained from a human donor with non-small cell lung cancer who had stable disease on radiotherapy plus ipilimumab.

V and J are TRBV5-4 and TRBJ2-2; D remains unclear. Trimming removed 6 bases at V and 6 bases at J, with 15 bases between. CDR3 length: 14 residues. Germline CDR1 reads SGHNT; CDR2 reads YYREEE (reference sequence). CDR3 bases: TGTGCCAGCACCCCAGAGCAAGTTTCCGGGGAGCTGTTTTTT. This codes for CASTPEQVSGELFF. Drawing the rest from reference TRBV5-4 and TRBJ2-2, the complete variable domain is ETGVTQSPTHLIKTRGQQVTLRCSSQSGHNTVSWYQQALGQGPQFIFQYYREEENGRGNFPPRFSGLQFPNYSSELNVNALELDDSALYLCASTPEQVSGELFFGEGSRLTVL.

This clone was detected only a few times. The J gene is TRBJ2-5, the V gene TRBV5-1, with D maybe TRBD1 (6 bases). Germline values: CDR1 SGHRS, CDR2 YFSETQ. The CDR3 spans 13 residues. V was shortened by 4 bases and J by 4 bases, with 11 bases between the two germline ends. The CDR3 DNA is TGCGCCAGCAGCGGGGGCTCAGGAGAGACCCAGTACTTC. Its translation: CASSGGSGETQYF.

The J gene is TRBJ2-5, the V gene TRBV5-4; the D gene could be TRBD1 or TRBD2 (5 bases each). The V end was cut by 4 bases, the J end by 1 base, with 11 bases between. This CDR3 region has 14 residues. Germline V gives CDR1 SGHNT, CDR2 YYREEE (reference sequence). CDR3 in DNA: TGTGCCAGCAGCCTCGTGGGACCCCAAGAGACCCAGTACTTC. Protein: CASSLVGPQETQYF.

The chain carries TRBV7-9 and TRBJ2-7; D might be TRBD2 (5 bases). The CDR3 runs to 13 residues. Trimming left V 5 bases short and J 1 base short, with 9 bases between. The germline gives CDR1 SEHNR, CDR2 FQNEAQ (reference sequence). The CDR3 sequence: CASSKDLSYEQYF. The CDR3 region has the DNA TGTGCCAGCAGCAAGGACTTATCCTACGAGCAGTACTTC.

J is TRBJ1-3 and V is TRBV7-9, with 7 bases fitting TRBD1. The CDR3 loop spans 15 amino acids. Looked up from germline, CDR1 is SEHNR and CDR2 is FQNEAQ (reference sequence). V lost 5 bases to trimming and J lost 4 bases; unmatched junction nucleotides: 8. The CDR3 loop reads CASSIGQAGGNTIYF. DNA for the CDR3: TGTGCCAGCAGCATCGGACAGGCTGGCGGAAACACCATATATTTT.

This clone showed up just once. This rearrangement joins TRBV11-3 to TRBJ2-1, with 9 bases fitting TRBD2. J was trimmed by 5 bases and V by 3 bases; bases with no gene match: 5. The CDR3 sequence is 15 residues long. Germline CDR1 is SGHNT and CDR2 is YENEEA. The DNA for the CDR3 is TGTGCCAGCAGCTTGGTAGCGGGAGCCCACAATGAGCAGTTCTTC. It specifies CASSLVAGAHNEQFF. The whole variable domain, filled in from reference TRBV11-3 and TRBJ2-1, reads EAGVVQSPRYKIIEKKQPVAFWCNPISGHNTLYWYLQNLGQGPELLIRYENEEAVDDSQLPKDRFSAERLKGVDSTLKIQPAELGDSAVYLCASSLVAGAHNEQFFGPGTRLTVL.

This chain connects TRBV4-3 to TRBJ2-1; D possibly corresponds to TRBD1 (6 bases). With 7 bases removed from V and 5 bases from J, the gap between germline ends came to 15 bases. The CDR3 consists of 14 residues. Germline V lookup: CDR1 LGHNA, CDR2 YSLEER. For the CDR3, the DNA is TGCGCCAGCACCCTAAGGGGGTCTAACAATGAGCAGTTCTTC. Encoded protein: CASTLRGSNNEQFF.

This chain links TRBV27 with TRBJ1-1; unclear D gene. CDR3 length equals 13 residues. Trimming shortened V by 1 base and J by 4 bases, and 7 bases separated the two germline ends. CDR1 and CDR2 (germline): MNHEY, SMNVEV (reference sequence). The CDR3 protein is CASSLWQTTEAFF. The CDR3 bases are TGTGCCAGCAGTTTATGGCAGACCACTGAAGCTTTCTTT.

J is TRBJ1-5 and V is TRBV4-3; D is unresolved. Per the germline V gene, CDR1 is LGHNA and CDR2 is YSLEER. With 2 bases removed from V and 2 bases from J, the gap between germline ends came to 10 bases. This CDR3 spans 15 amino acids. For the CDR3, the DNA is TGCGCCAGCAGCCAAACCCCCCGGGGCAATCAGCCCCAGCATTTT. It specifies CASSQTPRGNQPQHF.

The chain has TRBV4-2 and TRBJ2-5, with 10 bases aligning to TRBD2. The CDR3 has 18 amino acids. J was trimmed by 5 bases and V by 0 bases; bases with no gene match: 12. CDR1 is LGHNA, CDR2 YNFKEQ, per germline. The CDR3, as DNA: TGTGCCAGCAGCCAAGAGGCCTCTAGCGGGAGTTATTGGGAGACCCAGTACTTC. Its protein is CASSQEASSGSYWETQYF.

The V call is TRBV14, the J call TRBJ2-5; 8 positions agree with TRBD2. Germline-derived CDR1 and CDR2 are SGHDN and FVKESK. CDR3 length: 17 amino acids. V lost 1 base and J lost 4; bases outside the gene matches: 11. CDR3 residues: CASSQGGTSSVRETQYF. In DNA form, the CDR3 reads TGTGCCAGCAGCCAAGGAGGGACTAGTTCAGTCCGAGAGACCCAGTACTTC.

The chain has TRBV4-2 and TRBJ2-2, with D uncertain. The CDR3 has 16 residues. Between the trimmed V and J ends, which lost 0 bases and 5 bases, there was a span of 13 bases. Germline V gene sequence: CDR1 LGHNA, CDR2 YNFKEQ. CDR3 coding DNA: TGTGCCAGCAGCCAAGATGCCCTAGTTCCTACCGGGGAGCTGTTTTTT. It is translated as CASSQDALVPTGELFF.

This clone was seen a few times. The V and J genes are TRBV4-2 and TRBJ2-7; TRBD1 might be the D (6 bases). With 0 bases removed from V and 7 bases from J, the gap between germline ends came to 10 bases. The CDR3 runs 13 residues. CDR1 and CDR2 from the germline V gene are LGHNA and YNFKEQ. CDR3 amino acids: CASSQEGAREQYF. In DNA form, the CDR3 reads TGTGCCAGCAGCCAAGAGGGGGCGCGGGAGCAGTACTTC.

This clone was seen only a few times. This chain connects TRBV7-9 to TRBJ2-1, with a weak D call TRBD2 (6 bases). Germline loops: CDR1 SEHNR, CDR2 FQNEAQ (reference sequence). V lost 5 bases and J 2 bases, leaving 16 bases between the germline ends. The CDR3 covers 16 residues. The CDR3 DNA is TGTGCCAGCAGCGGGACCTTCGGCGGGACCTACAATGAGCAGTTCTTC. Protein sequence: CASSGTFGGTYNEQFF.

The rearrangement uses TRBV11-1 and TRBJ2-3, with 8 bases fitting TRBD1. In germline, CDR1 is SGHAT, CDR2 FQDESV (reference sequence). The ends lost 4 bases at V and 2 bases at J; junction bases unmatched: 11. The CDR3 runs to 17 residues. This chain's CDR3 is CASSSSRAGQDTDTQYF. The CDR3 DNA reads as TGTGCCAGCAGCTCATCAAGGGCGGGACAGGACACAGATACGCAGTATTTT.

V gene TRBV10-1 combines with J gene TRBJ2-5, with 9 nucleotides matching TRBD2. The CDR3 length is 17 residues. Germline CDR1 is WNHNN and CDR2 is SYGVQD (reference sequence). V gave up 2 bases and J gave up 5 bases; unmatched junction bases: 12. CDR3 protein: CASSEDRRREGRETQYF. The CDR3 bases are TGCGCCAGCAGTGAGGATAGACGGCGGGAGGGCCGGGAGACCCAGTACTTC.

The J gene is TRBJ2-1, the V gene TRBV19; 12 nucleotides align to TRBD2. There are 16 residues in the CDR3. Germline V CDR1 and CDR2: LNHDA, SQIVND (reference sequence). V gave up 6 bases and J gave up 6 bases; unmatched junction bases: 9. CDR3 protein: CASRRLAGDYRNEQFF. As DNA, the CDR3 is TGTGCCAGTAGGCGACTAGCGGGAGATTATCGCAATGAGCAGTTCTTC.

This clone was found a few times. CDR3 residues: CASSFLSGTYNEQFF. The CDR3 DNA is TGTGCCAGCAGTTTTCTGAGCGGAACCTACAATGAGCAGTTCTTC. The V and J genes are TRBV28 and TRBJ2-1; D is perhaps TRBD2 (5 bases). CDR1 and CDR2 (germline): MDHEN, SYDVKM. The CDR3 runs 15 residues. Trimming took off 3 bases at V and 2 bases at J, with 11 bases between the two ends.